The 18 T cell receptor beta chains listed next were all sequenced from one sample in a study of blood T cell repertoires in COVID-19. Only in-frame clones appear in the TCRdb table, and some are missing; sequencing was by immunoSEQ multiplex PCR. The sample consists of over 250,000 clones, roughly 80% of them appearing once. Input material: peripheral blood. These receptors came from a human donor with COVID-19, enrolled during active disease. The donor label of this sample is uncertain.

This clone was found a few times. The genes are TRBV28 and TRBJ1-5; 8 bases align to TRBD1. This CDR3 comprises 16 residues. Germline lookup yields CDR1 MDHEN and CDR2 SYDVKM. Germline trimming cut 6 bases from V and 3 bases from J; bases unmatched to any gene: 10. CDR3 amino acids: CASRSIETGANQPQHF. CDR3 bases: TGTGCCAGCAGGTCTATTGAGACAGGGGCCAATCAGCCCCAGCATTTT.

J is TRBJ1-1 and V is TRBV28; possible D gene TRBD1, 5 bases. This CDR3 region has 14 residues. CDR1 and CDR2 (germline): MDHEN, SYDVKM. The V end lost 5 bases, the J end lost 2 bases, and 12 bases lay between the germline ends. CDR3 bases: TGTGCCAGCAGTCCAGGGAGGGGAAACACTGAAGCTTTCTTT. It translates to CASSPGRGNTEAFF.

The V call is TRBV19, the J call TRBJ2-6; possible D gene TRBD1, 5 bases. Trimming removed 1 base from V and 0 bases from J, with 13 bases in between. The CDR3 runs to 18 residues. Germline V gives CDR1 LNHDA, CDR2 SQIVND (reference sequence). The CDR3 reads CASSIVLGPSSGANVLTF. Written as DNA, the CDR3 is TGTGCCAGTAGTATAGTCCTGGGGCCTAGCTCTGGGGCCAACGTCCTGACTTTC.

As DNA, the CDR3 is TGTGCCAGCAGGGACAGAAATCAGCCCCAGCATTTT. This encodes CASRDRNQPQHF. V usage is TRBV27 and J usage is TRBJ1-5; the D gene is possibly TRBD1 (6 bases). The germline V gene has CDR1 MNHEY and CDR2 SMNVEV (reference sequence). The V end lost 6 bases, the J end lost 4 bases, and 7 bases lay between the germline ends. The CDR3 sequence is 12 residues long.

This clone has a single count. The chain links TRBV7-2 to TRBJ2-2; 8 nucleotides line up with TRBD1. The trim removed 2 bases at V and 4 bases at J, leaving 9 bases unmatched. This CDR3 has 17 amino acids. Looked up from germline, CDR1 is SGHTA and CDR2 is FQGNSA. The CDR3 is CASSLLPTGVGTGELFF. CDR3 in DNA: TGTGCCAGCAGCTTATTACCGACAGGGGTGGGCACCGGGGAGCTGTTTTTT. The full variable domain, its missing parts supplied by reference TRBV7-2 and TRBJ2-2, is GAGVSQSPSNKVTEKGKDVELRCDPISGHTALYWYRQSLGQGLEFLIYFQGNSAPDKSGLPSDRFSAERTGGSVSTLTIQRTQQEDSAVYLCASSLLPTGVGTGELFFGEGSRLTVL.

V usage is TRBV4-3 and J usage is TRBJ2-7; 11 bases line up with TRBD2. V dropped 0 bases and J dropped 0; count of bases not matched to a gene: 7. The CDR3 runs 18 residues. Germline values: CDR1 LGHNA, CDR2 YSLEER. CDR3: CASSQELASGRSSYEQYF. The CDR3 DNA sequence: TGCGCCAGCAGCCAAGAATTGGCTAGCGGGAGGTCCTCCTACGAGCAGTACTTC.

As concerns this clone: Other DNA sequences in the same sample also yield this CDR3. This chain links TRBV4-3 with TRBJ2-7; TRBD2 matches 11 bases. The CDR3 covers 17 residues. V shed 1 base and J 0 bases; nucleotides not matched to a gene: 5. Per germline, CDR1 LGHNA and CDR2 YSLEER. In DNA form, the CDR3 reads TGCGCCAGCAGCCAAGTAACTAGCGGGAGCGGCTCCTACGAGCAGTACTTC. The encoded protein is CASSQVTSGSGSYEQYF.

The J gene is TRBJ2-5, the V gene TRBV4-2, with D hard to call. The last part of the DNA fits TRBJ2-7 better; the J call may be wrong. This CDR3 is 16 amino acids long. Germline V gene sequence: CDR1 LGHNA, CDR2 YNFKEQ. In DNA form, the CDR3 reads TGTGCCAGCAGCCAAGAGGCTAGTGGTGCCCCCTACGAGCAGTACTTC. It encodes CASSQEASGAPYEQYF.

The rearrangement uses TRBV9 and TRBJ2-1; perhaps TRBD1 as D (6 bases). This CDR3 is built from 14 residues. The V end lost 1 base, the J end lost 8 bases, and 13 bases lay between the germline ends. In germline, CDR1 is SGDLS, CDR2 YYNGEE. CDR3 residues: CASSVNSGTHEQFF. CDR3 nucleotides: TGTGCCAGCAGCGTAAATTCCGGGACACATGAGCAGTTCTTC.

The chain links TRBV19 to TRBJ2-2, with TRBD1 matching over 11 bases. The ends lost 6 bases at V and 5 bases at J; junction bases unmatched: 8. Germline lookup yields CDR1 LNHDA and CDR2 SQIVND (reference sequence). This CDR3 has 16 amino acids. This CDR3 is CASRSGTGGFTGELFF. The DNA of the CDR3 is TGTGCCAGTAGGTCCGGGACAGGGGGGTTTACCGGGGAGCTGTTTTTT. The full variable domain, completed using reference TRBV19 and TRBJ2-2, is DGGITQSPKYLFRKEGQNVTLSCEQNLNHDAMYWYRQDPGQGLRLIYYSQIVNDFQKGDIAEGYSVSREKKESFPLTVTSAQKNPTAFYLCASRSGTGGFTGELFFGEGSRLTVL.

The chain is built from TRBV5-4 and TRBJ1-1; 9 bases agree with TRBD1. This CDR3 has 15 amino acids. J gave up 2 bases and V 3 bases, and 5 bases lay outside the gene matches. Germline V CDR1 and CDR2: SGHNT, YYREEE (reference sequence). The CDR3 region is CASSSGTGRNTEAFF. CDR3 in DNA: TGTGCCAGCAGCTCTGGGACAGGGCGCAACACTGAAGCTTTCTTT.

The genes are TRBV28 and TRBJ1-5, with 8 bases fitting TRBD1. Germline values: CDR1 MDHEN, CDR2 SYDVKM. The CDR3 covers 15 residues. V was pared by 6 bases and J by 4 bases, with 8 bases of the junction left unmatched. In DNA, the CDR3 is TGTGCCAGCAGCCGACGGACAGGGACTAATCAGCCCCAGCATTTT. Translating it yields CASSRRTGTNQPQHF.

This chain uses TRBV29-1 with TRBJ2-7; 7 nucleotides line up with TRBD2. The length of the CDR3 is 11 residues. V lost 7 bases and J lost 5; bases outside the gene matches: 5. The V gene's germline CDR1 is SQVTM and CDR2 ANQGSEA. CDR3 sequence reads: CSGQSGNEQYF. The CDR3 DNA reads TGCAGCGGACAGAGCGGGAACGAGCAGTACTTC.

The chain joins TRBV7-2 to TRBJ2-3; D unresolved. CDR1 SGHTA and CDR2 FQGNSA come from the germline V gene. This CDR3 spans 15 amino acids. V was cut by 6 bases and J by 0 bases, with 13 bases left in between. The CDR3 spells CASRPPATSTDTQYF. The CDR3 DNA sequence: TGTGCCAGCAGGCCGCCCGCCACTAGCACAGATACGCAGTATTTT. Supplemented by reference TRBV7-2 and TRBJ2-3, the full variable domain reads GAGVSQSPSNKVTEKGKDVELRCDPISGHTALYWYRQSLGQGLEFLIYFQGNSAPDKSGLPSDRFSAERTGGSVSTLTIQRTQQEDSAVYLCASRPPATSTDTQYFGPGTRLTVL.

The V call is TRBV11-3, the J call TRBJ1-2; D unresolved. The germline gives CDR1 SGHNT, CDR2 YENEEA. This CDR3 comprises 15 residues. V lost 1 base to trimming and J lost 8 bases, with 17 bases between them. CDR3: CASSLGRVPGKGYTF. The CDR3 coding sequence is TGTGCCAGCAGCTTAGGCCGGGTACCGGGGAAGGGCTACACCTTC. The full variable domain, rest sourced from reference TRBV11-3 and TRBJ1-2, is EAGVVQSPRYKIIEKKQPVAFWCNPISGHNTLYWYLQNLGQGPELLIRYENEEAVDDSQLPKDRFSAERLKGVDSTLKIQPAELGDSAVYLCASSLGRVPGKGYTFGSGTRLTVV.

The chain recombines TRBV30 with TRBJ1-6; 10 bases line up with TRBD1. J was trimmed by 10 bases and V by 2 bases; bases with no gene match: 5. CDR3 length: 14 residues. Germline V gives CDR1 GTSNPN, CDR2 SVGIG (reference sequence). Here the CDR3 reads CAWSSDRGRSPLHF. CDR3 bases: TGTGCCTGGAGTTCAGACAGGGGGCGATCACCCCTCCACTTT. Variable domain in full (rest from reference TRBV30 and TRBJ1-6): SQTIHQWPATLVQPVGSPLSLECTVEGTSNPNLYWYRQAAGRGLQLLFYSVGIGQISSEVPQNLSASRPQDRQFILSSKKLLLSDSGFYLCAWSSDRGRSPLHFGNGTRLTVT.

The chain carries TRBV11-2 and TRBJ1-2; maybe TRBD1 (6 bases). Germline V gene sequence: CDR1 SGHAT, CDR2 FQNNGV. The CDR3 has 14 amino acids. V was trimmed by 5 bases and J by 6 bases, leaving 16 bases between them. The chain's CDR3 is CASSPLRGTHGYTF. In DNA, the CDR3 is TGTGCCAGCAGCCCCCTGCGGGGGACACATGGCTACACCTTC.

CDR3 sequence: CASSHLRGKNTEAFF. The CDR3 region has the DNA TGTGCCAGCAGTCACCTCAGGGGGAAGAATACTGAAGCTTTCTTT. The chain is built from TRBV6-1 and TRBJ1-1, with 7 nucleotides matching TRBD1. This CDR3 spans 15 amino acids. Germline CDR1 reads MNHNS; CDR2 reads SASEGT. V was clipped by 5 bases and J by 5 bases; unmatched bases: 11.